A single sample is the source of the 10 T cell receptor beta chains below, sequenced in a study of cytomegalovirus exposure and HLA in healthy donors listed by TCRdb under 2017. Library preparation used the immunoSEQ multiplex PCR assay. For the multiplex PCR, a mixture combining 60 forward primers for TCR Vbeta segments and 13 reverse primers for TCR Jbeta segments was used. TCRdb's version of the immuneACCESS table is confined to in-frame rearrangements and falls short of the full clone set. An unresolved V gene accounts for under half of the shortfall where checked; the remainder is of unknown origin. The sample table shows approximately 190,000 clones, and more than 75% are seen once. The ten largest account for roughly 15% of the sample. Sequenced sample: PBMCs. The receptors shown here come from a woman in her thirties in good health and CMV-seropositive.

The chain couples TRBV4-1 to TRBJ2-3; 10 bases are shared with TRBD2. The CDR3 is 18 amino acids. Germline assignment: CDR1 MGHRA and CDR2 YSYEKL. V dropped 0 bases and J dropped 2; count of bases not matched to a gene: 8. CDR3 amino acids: CASSQEMLAGDPTDTQYF. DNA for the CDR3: TGCGCCAGCAGCCAAGAGATGCTAGCGGGAGACCCCACAGATACGCAGTATTTT.

Here the CDR3 reads CASSLSQGGYTF. CDR3 coding DNA: TGTGCCAGCAGTTTATCCCAGGGTGGCTACACCTTC. The chain is built from TRBV28 and TRBJ1-2, with D maybe TRBD1 (5 bases). The CDR3 covers 12 residues. V was clipped by 1 base and J by 7 bases, with 7 bases between them. Per germline, CDR1 MDHEN and CDR2 SYDVKM.

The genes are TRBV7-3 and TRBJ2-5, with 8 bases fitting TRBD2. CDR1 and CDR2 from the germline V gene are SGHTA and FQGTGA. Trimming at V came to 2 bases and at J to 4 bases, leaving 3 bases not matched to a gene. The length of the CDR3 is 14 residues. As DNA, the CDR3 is TGTGCCAGCAGCTTAGGGGCGGGGGGAGAGACCCAGTACTTC. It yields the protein CASSLGAGGETQYF.

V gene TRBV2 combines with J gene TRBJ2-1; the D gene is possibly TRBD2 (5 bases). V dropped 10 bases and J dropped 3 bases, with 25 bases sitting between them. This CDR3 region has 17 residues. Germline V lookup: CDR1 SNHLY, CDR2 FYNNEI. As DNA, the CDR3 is TGTGCCATAATTCATGCCCCCCGGGGAACCCACTACAATGAGCAGTTCTTC. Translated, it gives CAIIHAPRGTHYNEQFF.

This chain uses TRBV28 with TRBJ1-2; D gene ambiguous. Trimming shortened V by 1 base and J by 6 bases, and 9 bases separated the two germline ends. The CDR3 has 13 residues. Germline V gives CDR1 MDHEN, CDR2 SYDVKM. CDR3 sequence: CASSLLRYHGYTF. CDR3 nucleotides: TGTGCCAGCAGTTTATTACGGTACCATGGCTACACCTTC.

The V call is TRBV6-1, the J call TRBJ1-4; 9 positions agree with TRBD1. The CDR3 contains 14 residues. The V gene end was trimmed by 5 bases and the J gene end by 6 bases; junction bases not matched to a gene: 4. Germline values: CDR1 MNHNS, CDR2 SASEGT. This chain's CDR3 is CASSHRTGDEKLFF. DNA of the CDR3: TGTGCCAGCAGTCACCGGACAGGGGATGAAAAACTGTTTTTT.

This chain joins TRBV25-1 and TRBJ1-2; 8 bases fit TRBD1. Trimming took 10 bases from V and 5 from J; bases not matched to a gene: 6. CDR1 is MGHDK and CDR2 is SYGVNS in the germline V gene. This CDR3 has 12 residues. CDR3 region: CATTGGSYGYTF. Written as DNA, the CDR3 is TGTGCCACCACAGGGGGTTCATATGGCTACACCTTC.

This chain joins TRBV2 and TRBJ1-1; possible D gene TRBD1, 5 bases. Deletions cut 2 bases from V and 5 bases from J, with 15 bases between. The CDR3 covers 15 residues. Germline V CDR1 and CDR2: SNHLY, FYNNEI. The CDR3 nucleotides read TGTGCCAGCAGTGAATACCGGGGGGGGAAAACTGAAGCTTTCTTT. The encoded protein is CASSEYRGGKTEAFF.

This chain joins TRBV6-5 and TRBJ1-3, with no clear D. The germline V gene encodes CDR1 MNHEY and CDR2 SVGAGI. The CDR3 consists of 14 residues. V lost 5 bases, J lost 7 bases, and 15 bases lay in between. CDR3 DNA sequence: TGTGCCAGCAGTCCCCGGAGGGCCGGTAACACCATATATTTT. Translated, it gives CASSPRRAGNTIYF.

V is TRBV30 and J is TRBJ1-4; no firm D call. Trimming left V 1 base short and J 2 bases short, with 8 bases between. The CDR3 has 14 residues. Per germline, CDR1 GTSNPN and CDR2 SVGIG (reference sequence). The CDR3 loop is CAWSGADTNEKLFF. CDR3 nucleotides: TGTGCCTGGAGTGGAGCGGACACTAATGAAAAACTGTTTTTT. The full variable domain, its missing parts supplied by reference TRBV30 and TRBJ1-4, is SQTIHQWPATLVQPVGSPLSLECTVEGTSNPNLYWYRQAAGRGLQLLFYSVGIGQISSEVPQNLSASRPQDRQFILSSKKLLLSDSGFYLCAWSGADTNEKLFFGSGTQLSVL.